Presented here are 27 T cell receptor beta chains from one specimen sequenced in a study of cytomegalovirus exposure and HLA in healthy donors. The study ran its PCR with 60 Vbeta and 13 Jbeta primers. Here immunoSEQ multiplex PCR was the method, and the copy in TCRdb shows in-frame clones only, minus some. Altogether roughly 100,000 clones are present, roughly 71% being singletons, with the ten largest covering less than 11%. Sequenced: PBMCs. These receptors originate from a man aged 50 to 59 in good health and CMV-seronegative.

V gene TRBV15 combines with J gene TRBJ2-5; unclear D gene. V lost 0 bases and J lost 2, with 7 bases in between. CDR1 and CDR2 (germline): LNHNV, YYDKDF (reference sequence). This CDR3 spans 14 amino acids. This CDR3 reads CATSRDHSQETQYF. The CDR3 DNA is TGTGCCACCAGCAGAGATCACAGTCAAGAGACCCAGTACTTC.

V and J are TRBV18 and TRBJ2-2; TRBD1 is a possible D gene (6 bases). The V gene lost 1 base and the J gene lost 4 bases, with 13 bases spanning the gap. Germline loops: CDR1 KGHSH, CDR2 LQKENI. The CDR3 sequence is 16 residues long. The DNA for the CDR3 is TGTGCCAGCTCACCACGGACGACAGGTGTCACCGGGGAGCTGTTTTTT. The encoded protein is CASSPRTTGVTGELFF.

CDR3 nucleotide sequence: TGTGCCAGTATAAGGACAGGGGGAGGAAATCAGCCCCAGCATTTT. It translates to CASIRTGGGNQPQHF. V usage is TRBV19 and J usage is TRBJ1-5; 10 bases are shared with TRBD1. The CDR3 is made up of 15 amino acids. The J segment lost 4 bases and the V segment lost 7 bases, leaving 7 bases of the junction unmatched. The V gene's germline CDR1 is LNHDA and CDR2 SQIVND (reference sequence). Full variable domain (remainder filled in from reference TRBV19 and TRBJ1-5): DGGITQSPKYLFRKEGQNVTLSCEQNLNHDAMYWYRQDPGQGLRLIYYSQIVNDFQKGDIAEGYSVSREKKESFPLTVTSAQKNPTAFYLCASIRTGGGNQPQHFGDGTRLSIL.

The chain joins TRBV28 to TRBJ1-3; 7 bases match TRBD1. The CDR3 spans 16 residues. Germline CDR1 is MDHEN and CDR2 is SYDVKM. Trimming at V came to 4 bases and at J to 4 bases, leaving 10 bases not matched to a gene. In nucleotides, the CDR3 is TGTGCCAGCAGTTCTAGACAGGGTGGGGACGGAAACACCATATATTTT. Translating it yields CASSSRQGGDGNTIYF.

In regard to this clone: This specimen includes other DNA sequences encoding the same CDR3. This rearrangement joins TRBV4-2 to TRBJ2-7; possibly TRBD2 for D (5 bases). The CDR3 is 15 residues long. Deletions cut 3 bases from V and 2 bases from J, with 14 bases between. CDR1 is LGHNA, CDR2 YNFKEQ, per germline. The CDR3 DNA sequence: TGTGCCAGCAGCCAGGATTCGTCGGGGACCTACGAGCAGTACTTC. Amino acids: CASSQDSSGTYEQYF.

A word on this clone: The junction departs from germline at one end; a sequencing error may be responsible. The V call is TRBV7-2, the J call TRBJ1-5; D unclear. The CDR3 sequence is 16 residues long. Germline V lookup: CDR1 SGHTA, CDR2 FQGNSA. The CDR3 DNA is TGTGCCAGCAGCTTAGAGGCCGGAAGGAGCAATCAGCCTCAGCATTTT. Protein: CASSLEAGRSNQPQHF. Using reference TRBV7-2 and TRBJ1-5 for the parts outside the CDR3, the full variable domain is GAGVSQSPSNKVTEKGKDVELRCDPISGHTALYWYRQSLGQGLEFLIYFQGNSAPDKSGLPSDRFSAERTGGSVSTLTIQRTQQEDSAVYLCASSLEAGRSNQPQHFGDGTRLSIL.

The CDR3 nucleotides are TGTGCCAGCAGCCTTAGTCGTACTAATGAAAAACTGTTTTTT. It specifies CASSLSRTNEKLFF. The rearrangement uses TRBV7-6 and TRBJ1-4; no reliable D call. V lost 5 bases to trimming and J lost 2 bases, with 9 bases between them. CDR1 and CDR2 from the germline V gene are SGHVS and FNYEAQ. This CDR3 comprises 14 residues.

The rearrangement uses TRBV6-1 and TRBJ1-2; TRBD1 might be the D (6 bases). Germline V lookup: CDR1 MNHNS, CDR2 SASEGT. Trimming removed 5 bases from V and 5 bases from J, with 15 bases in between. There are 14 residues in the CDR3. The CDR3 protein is CASSREGGLYGYTF. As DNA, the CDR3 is TGTGCCAGCAGTAGAGAGGGGGGACTATATGGCTACACCTTC.

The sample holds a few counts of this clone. The CDR3 reads CASRKSDTFYGYTF. For the CDR3, the DNA is TGTGCCAGCAGGAAATCGGACACCTTCTATGGCTACACCTTC. The V call is TRBV28, the J call TRBJ1-2; weak D call: TRBD1 (5 bases). This CDR3 comprises 14 residues. V shed 6 bases and J shed 4 bases, with 15 bases lying between them. Germline CDR1 and CDR2: MDHEN and SYDVKM.

CDR3 residues: CASSRQGDADSEHF. The CDR3 bases are TGTGCCAGCAGTCGACAGGGGGATGCTGACAGCGAGCATTTT. The V gene is TRBV6-1, the J gene TRBJ1-5; TRBD1 agrees at 9 bases. The CDR3 runs 14 residues. J lost 14 bases, V lost 5 bases, and 13 bases had no gene match. CDR1 and CDR2 (germline): MNHNS, SASEGT.

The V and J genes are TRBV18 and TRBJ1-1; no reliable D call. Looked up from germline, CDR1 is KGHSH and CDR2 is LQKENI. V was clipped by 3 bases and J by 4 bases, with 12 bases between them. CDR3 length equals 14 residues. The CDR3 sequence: CASSPGRGSTEAFF. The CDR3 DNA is TGTGCCAGCTCACCGGGGAGAGGGAGCACTGAAGCTTTCTTT.

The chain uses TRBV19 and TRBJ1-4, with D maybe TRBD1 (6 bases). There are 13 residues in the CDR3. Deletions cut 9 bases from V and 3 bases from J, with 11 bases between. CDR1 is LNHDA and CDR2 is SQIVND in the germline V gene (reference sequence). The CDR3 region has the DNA TGTGCCAGGGAACAGGGTCCTAATGAAAAACTGTTTTTT. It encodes CAREQGPNEKLFF.

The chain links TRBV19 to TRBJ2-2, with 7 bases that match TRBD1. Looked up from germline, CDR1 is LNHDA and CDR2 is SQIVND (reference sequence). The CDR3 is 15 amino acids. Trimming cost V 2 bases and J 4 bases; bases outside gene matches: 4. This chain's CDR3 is CASSITGVFTGELFF. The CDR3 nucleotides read TGTGCCAGTAGTATAACAGGGGTGTTCACCGGGGAGCTGTTTTTT.

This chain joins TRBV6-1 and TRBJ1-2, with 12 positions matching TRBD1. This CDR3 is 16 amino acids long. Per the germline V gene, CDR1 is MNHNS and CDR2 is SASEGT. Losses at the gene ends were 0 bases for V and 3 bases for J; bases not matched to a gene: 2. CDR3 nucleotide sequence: TGTGCCAGCAGTGAAGCGGGGACAGGGGGCGACTATGGCTACACCTTC. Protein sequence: CASSEAGTGGDYGYTF.

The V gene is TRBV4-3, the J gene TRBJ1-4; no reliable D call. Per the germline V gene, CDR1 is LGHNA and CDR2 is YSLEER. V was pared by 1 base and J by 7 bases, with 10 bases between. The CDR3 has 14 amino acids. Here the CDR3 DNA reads TGCGCCAGCAGCCAAGCCGGGGTCGGTGAAAAACTGTTTTTT. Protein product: CASSQAGVGEKLFF.

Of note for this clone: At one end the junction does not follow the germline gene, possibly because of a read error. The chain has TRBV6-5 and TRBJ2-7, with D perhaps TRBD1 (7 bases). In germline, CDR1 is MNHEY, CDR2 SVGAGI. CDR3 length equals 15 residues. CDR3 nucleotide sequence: TGTGCCAGCAGTCTCCGACAGGGAGGCTCCCACGAGCAGTACTTC. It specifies CASSLRQGGSHEQYF.

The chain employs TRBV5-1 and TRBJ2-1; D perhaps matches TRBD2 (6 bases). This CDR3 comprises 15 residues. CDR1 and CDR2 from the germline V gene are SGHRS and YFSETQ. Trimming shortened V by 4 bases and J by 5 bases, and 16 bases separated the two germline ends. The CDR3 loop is CASSPLRGKDNEQFF. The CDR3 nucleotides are TGCGCCAGCAGCCCGCTGCGGGGTAAAGACAATGAGCAGTTCTTC.

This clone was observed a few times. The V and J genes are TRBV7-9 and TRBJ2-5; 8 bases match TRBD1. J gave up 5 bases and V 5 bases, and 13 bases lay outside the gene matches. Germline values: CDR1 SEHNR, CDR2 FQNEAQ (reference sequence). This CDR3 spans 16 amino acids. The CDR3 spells CASSPKRTGLFETQYF. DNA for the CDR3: TGTGCCAGCAGCCCGAAGAGGACAGGGCTTTTTGAGACCCAGTACTTC.

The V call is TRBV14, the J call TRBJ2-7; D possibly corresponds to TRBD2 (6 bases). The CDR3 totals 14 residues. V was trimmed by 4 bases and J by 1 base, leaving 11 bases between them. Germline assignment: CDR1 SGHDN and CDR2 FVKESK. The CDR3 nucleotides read TGTGCCAGCAGCCCCCGGGAGAGTTCCTACGAGCAGTACTTC. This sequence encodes CASSPRESSYEQYF.

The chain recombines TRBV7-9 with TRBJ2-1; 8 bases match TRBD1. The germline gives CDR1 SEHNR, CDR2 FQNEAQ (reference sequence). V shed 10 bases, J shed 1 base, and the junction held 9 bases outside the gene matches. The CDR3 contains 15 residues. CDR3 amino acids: CATSTGGKSYNEQFF. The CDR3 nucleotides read TGTGCCACTTCTACAGGGGGAAAATCCTACAATGAGCAGTTCTTC.

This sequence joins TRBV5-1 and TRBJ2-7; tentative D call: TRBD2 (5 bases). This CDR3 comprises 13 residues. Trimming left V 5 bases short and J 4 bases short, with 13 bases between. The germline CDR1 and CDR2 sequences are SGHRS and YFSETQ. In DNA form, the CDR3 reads TGCGCCAGCAGACCCGCGACGGGATACGAGCAGTACTTC. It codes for CASRPATGYEQYF.

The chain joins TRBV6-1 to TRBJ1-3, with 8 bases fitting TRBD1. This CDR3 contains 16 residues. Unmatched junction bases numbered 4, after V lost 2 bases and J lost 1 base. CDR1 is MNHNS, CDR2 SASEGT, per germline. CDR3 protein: CASSEWTGRSGNTIYF. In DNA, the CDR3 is TGTGCCAGCAGTGAATGGACAGGGAGGTCTGGAAACACCATATATTTT.

DNA for the CDR3: TGTGCCAGCAGCCCCGACCTGGGTGACAGCTTCACCTACGAGCAGTACTTC. Its translation is CASSPDLGDSFTYEQYF. The chain links TRBV21-1 to TRBJ2-7; the table assigns TRBD1, which was not confirmed against the DNA. TRBV21-1 is a pseudogene locus. This CDR3 is built from 17 residues.

The CDR3 region is CASSQAPSGSSYNEQFF. In DNA, the CDR3 is TGCGCCAGCAGCCAAGCGCCTAGCGGGAGCTCCTACAATGAGCAGTTCTTC. The chain is built from TRBV4-1 and TRBJ2-1, with 10 bases that match TRBD2. This CDR3 comprises 17 residues. Germline-derived CDR1 and CDR2 are MGHRA and YSYEKL. The ends lost 1 base at V and 0 bases at J; junction bases unmatched: 3.

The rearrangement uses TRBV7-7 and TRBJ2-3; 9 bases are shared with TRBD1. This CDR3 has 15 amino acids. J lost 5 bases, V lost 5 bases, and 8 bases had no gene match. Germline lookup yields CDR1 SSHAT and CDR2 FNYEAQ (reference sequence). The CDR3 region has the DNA TGTGCCAGCAGCCCGACAGGGGGTGAATTAGATACGCAGTATTTT. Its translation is CASSPTGGELDTQYF.

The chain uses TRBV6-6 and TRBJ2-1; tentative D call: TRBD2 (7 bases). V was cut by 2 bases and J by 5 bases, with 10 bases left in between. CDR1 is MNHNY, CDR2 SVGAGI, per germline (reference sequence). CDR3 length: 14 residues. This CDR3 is CASSYGRGNNEQFF. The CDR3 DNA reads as TGTGCCAGCAGTTACGGGAGGGGGAACAATGAGCAGTTCTTC.

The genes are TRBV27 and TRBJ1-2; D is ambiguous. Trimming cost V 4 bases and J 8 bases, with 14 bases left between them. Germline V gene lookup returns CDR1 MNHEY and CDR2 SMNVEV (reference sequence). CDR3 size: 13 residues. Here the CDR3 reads CASSSHGGEGYTF. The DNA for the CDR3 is TGTGCCAGCAGTTCCCACGGCGGGGAGGGCTACACCTTC.